This entry describes one T cell receptor beta chain. Repertoires were generated with immunoSEQ multiplex PCR, while TCRdb's copy carries only in-frame clones and drops some. In the table there are 70,000 to 90,000 clones, approximately 92% of which are singletons. The CDR3 runs to 18 residues. The ends lost 1 base at V and 5 bases at J; junction bases unmatched: 11. Germline V lookup: CDR1 LGHNA, CDR2 YSLEER. This record comes from a study of T cell changes during pregnancy in multiple sclerosis. Sample: peripheral blood, taken in the second trimester of pregnancy. This chain connects TRBV4-3 to TRBJ2-3; 11 nucleotides line up with TRBD2. This TCR was recovered from a female donor in good health, enrolled as a control in a pregnancy study. CDR3 amino acids: CASSQVVFSGGDGDTQYF. For the CDR3, the DNA is TGCGCCAGCAGCCAAGTCGTGTTTAGCGGGGGGGATGGAGATACGCAGTATTTT.